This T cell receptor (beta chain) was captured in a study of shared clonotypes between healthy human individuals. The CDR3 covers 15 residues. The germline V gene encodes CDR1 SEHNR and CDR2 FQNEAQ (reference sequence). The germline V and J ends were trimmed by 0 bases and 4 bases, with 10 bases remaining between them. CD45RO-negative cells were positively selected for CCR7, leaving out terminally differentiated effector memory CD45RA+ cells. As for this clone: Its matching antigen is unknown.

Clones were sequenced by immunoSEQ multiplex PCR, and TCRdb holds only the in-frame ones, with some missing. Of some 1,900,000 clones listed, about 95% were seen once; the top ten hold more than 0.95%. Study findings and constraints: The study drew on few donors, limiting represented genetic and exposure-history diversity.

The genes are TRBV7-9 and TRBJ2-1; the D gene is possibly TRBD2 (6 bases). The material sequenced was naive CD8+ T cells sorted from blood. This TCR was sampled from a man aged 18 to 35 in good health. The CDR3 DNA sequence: TGTGCCAGCAGCTTAGCGCTGGGACTTTACAATGAGCAGTTCTTC. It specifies CASSLALGLYNEQFF.